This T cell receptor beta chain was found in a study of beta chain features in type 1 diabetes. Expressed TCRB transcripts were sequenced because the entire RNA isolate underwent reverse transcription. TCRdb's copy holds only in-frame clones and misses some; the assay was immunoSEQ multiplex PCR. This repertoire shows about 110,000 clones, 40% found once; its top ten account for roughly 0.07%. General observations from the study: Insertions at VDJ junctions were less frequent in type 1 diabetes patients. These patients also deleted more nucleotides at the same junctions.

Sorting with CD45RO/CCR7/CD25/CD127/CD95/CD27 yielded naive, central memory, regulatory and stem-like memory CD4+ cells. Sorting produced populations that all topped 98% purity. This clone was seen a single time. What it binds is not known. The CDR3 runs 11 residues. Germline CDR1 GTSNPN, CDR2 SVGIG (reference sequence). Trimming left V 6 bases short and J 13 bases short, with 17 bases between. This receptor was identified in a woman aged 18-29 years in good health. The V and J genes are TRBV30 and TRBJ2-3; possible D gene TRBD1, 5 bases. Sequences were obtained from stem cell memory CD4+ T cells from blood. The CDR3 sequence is CACRGPLLEYF. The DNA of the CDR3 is TGTGCCTGTAGGGGCCCCTTACTGGAGTATTTT.